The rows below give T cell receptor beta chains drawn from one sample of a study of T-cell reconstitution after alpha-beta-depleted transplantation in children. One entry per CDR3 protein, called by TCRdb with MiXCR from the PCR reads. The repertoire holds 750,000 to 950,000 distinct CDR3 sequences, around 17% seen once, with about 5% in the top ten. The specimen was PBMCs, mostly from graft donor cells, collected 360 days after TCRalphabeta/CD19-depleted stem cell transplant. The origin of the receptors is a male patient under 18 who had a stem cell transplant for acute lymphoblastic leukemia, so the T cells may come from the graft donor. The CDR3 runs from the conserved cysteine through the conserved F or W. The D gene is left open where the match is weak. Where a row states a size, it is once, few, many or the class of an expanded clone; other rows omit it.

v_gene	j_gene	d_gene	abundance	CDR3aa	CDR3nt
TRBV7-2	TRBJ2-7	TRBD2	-	CASSRRTSGTYEQYF	TGTGCCAGCAGCCGCAGGACTAGCGGGACCTACGAGCAGTACTTC
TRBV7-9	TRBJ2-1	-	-	CASSSHPDSYNEQFF	TGTGCCAGCAGCTCACATCCCGATTCCTACAATGAGCAGTTCTTC
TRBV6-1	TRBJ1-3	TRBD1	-	CATRDWTGTGNTIYF	TGTGCCACCAGAGATTGGACAGGGACTGGAAACACCATATATTTT
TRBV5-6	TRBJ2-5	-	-	CASSWPTGWEETQYF	TGTGCCAGCAGCTGGCCGACAGGTTGGGAGGAGACCCAGTACTTC
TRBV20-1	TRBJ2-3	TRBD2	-	CSATTFIAGGTSTDTQYF	TGCAGTGCTACCACTTTTATAGCGGGGGGTACCTCCACAGATACGCAGTATTTT
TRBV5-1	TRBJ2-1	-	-	CASSLGEGQFF	TGCGCCAGCAGCTTGGGAGAGGGGCAGTTCTTC
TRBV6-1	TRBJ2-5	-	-	CASSETGRQETQYF	TGTGCCAGCAGTGAAACAGGCCGACAAGAGACCCAGTACTTC
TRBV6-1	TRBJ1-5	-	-	CATAYRDNQPQHF	TGTGCCACTGCCTACAGGGACAATCAGCCCCAGCATTTT
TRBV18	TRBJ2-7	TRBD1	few	CASSPKDRGTYEQYF	TGTGCCAGCTCACCGAAGGACAGGGGCACCTACGAGCAGTACTTC
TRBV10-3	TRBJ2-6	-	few	CAIRDPVAAGANVLTF	-
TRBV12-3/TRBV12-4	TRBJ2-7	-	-	CASSFSRGSFYEQYF	TGTGCCAGCAGTTTCTCCCGGGGCTCTTTCTACGAGCAGTACTTC
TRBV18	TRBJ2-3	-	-	CASSPPGWVTDTQYF	TGTGCCAGCTCACCGCCCGGGTGGGTCACAGATACGCAGTATTTT
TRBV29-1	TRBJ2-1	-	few	CSVEVYGEQFF	TGCAGCGTTGAAGTCTACGGGGAGCAGTTCTTC
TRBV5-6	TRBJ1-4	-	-	CASSLLSGGEKLFF	TGTGCCAGCAGCTTGTTGTCGGGAGGAGAAAAACTGTTTTTT
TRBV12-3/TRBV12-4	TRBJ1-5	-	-	CASSLGGAGNQPQHF	TGTGCCAGCAGTTTAGGGGGGGCCGGCAATCAGCCCCAGCATTTT
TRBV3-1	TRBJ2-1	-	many	CASSQEIGGEQFF	TGTGCCAGCAGCCAAGAAATCGGCGGTGAGCAGTTCTTC
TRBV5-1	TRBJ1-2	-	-	CASSLERGRGYTF	TGCGCCAGCAGCTTGGAGCGGGGACGTGGCTACACCTTC
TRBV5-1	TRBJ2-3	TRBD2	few	CASSPLSVTSRGTDTQYF	TGCGCCAGCAGCCCCTTGTCCGTGACTAGCAGAGGCACAGATACGCAGTATTTT
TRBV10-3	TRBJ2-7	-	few	CAISGGGGLEQYF	TGTGCCATCAGTGGGGGAGGGGGCCTCGAGCAGTACTTC
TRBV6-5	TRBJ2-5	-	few	CASSYHRGGSRETQYF	TGTGCCAGCAGTTACCATAGAGGAGGGTCGCGAGAGACCCAGTACTTC
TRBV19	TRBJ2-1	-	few	CASSDPHHEQFF	TGTGCCAGTAGTGACCCCCATCATGAGCAGTTCTTC
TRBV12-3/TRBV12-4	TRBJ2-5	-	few	CASRPRSGSPGETQYF	TGTGCCAGCAGGCCCAGATCCGGAAGCCCAGGAGAGACCCAGTACTTC
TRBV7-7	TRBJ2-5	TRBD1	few	CASSMTGETQYF	TGTGCCAGCAGCATGACAGGGGAGACCCAGTACTTC
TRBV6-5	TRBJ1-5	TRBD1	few	CASSSQRGLVGQPQHF	TGTGCCAGCAGTTCCCAGAGGGGGCTCGTCGGGCAGCCCCAGCATTTT
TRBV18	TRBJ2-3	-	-	CASSLSGTHSPDTQYF	TGTGCCAGCTCACTGTCCGGGACTCATAGTCCAGATACGCAGTATTTT
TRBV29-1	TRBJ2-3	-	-	CSVAGEGAGTDTQYF	TGCAGCGTGGCGGGTGAAGGAGCGGGCACAGATACGCAGTATTTT
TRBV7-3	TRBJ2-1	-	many	CASSNSGGSYNEQFF	TGTGCCAGCAGCAATAGCGGAGGCTCCTACAATGAGCAGTTCTTC
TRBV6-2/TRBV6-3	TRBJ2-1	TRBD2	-	CASSYRDSGRTMGYNEQFF	TGTGCCAGCAGTTACCGCGATAGCGGGAGGACCATGGGGTACAATGAGCAGTTCTTC
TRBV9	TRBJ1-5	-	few	CASSVDQGNQPQHF	TGTGCCAGCAGCGTAGACCAGGGCAATCAGCCCCAGCATTTT
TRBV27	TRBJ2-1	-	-	CASSLGRGHSYNEQFF	TGTGCCAGCAGTTTGGGGAGGGGGCACTCCTACAATGAGCAGTTCTTC
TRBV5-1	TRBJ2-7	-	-	CASSLVRGASEQYF	TGCGCCAGCAGCTTGGTTCGGGGGGCGAGCGAGCAGTACTTC
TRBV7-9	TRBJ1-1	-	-	CASSLGASGPNTEAFF	TGTGCCAGCAGCTTAGGCGCGAGCGGACCGAACACTGAAGCTTTCTTT
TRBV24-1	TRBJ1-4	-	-	CATTIPSGVHEKLFF	TGTGCCACCACCATCCCCTCAGGGGTTCACGAAAAACTGTTTTTT
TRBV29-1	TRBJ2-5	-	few	CSVVEGTQETQYF	TGCAGCGTCGTAGAAGGGACCCAAGAGACCCAGTACTTC
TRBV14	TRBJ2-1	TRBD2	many	CASSQPGTSGRPLSSYNEQFF	TGTGCCAGCAGCCAGCCCGGGACTAGCGGGAGGCCCCTTAGCTCCTACAATGAGCAGTTCTTC
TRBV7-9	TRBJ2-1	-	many	CASTLGVIQDEQFF	TGTGCCAGCACCCTTGGGGTAATACAGGATGAGCAGTTCTTC
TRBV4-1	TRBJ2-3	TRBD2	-	CASSSPLARAADTQYF	TGCGCCAGCAGCTCCCCACTAGCGAGGGCGGCAGATACGCAGTATTTT
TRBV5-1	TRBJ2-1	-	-	CASGLLLRANNEQFF	TGCGCCAGCGGTCTCTTGTTGCGGGCAAACAATGAGCAGTTCTTC
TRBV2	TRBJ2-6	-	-	CASSRKPEGPGANVLTF	TGTGCCAGCAGCAGGAAGCCGGAAGGTCCTGGGGCCAACGTCCTGACTTTC
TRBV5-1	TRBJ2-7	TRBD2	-	CASSLTGGGRAYEQYF	TGCGCCAGCAGCCTCACGGGAGGAGGGAGGGCCTACGAGCAGTACTTC
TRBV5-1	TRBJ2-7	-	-	CASRLTVSYEQYF	TGCGCCAGCAGGCTCACAGTCTCCTACGAGCAGTACTTC
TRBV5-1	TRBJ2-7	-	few	CASSLWYQGPSYEQYF	TGCGCCAGCAGCTTGTGGTACCAGGGACCGTCCTACGAGCAGTACTTC
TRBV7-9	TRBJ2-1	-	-	CASSFVSGSSYNEQFF	TGTGCCAGCAGCTTCGTCAGCGGCAGCTCCTACAATGAGCAGTTCTTC
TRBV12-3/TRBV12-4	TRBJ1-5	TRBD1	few	CASSPGGQGGQPQHF	TGTGCCAGCAGCCCCGGAGGACAGGGCGGTCAGCCCCAGCATTTT
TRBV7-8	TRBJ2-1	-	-	CASSLNLPRSYNEQVF	TGTGCCAGCAGCTTAAACCTGCCCCGCTCCTACAATGAGCAGGTCTTC